This T cell receptor beta chain is from a study of identical twins. This clonotype was counted only a few times. The target antigen is unknown. TCRdb re-derived calls from the 5' RACE reads in MiXCR, one entry per CDR3 protein. The sample includes 300,000 to 400,000 distinct CDR3 sequences, roughly 12% of them seen just once. Study-wide points: There were fewer insertions in abundant cord blood beta clonotypes, but memory repertoires showed no such pattern. The models systematically underestimated how much out-of-frame TCR alpha was shared in monozygotic twins.

Unmatched junction bases numbered 3, after V lost 4 bases and J lost 2 bases. The CDR3 runs to 15 residues. Germline V gene lookup returns CDR1 SGHVS and CDR2 FNYEAQ. These sequences were also reported in another study, on yellow fever vaccine responses in identical twins.

The chain is built from TRBV7-6 and TRBJ2-5, with 11 positions matching TRBD2. This receptor was identified in a woman younger than 30 in good health. Sequenced material: CD8+ T cells sorted from blood. The CDR3 DNA reads TGTGCCAGCAGCTGGGGACTAGCGGTACAAGAGACCCAGTACTTC. Protein: CASSWGLAVQETQYF.